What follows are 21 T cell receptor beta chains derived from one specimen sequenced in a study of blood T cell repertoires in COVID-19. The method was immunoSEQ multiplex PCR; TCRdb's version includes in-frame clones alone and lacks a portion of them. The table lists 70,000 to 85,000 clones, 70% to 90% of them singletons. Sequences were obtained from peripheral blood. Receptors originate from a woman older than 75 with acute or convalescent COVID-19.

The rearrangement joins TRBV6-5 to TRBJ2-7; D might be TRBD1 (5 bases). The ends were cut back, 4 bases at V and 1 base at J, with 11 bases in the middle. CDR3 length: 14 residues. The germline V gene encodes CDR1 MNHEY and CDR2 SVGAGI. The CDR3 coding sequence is TGTGCCAGCAGTTCATTGGACAATTCCTACGAGCAGTACTTC. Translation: CASSSLDNSYEQYF.

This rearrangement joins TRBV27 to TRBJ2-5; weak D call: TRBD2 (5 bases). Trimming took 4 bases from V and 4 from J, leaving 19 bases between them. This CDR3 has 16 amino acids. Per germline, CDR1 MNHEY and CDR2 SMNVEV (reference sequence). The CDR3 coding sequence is TGTGCCAGCAGTTCCCAGCTCGGGGTGAAGCGAGAGACCCAGTACTTC. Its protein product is CASSSQLGVKRETQYF.

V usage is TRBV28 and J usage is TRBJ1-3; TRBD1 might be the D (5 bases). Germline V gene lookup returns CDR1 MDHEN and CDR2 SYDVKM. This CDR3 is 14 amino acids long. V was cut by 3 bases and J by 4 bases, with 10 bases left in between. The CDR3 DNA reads TGTGCCAGCAGTTTGGGACTGGCCGGAAACACCATATATTTT. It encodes CASSLGLAGNTIYF. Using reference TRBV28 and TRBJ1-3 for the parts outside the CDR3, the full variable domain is DVKVTQSSRYLVKRTGEKVFLECVQDMDHENMFWYRQDPGLGLRLIYFSYDVKMKEKGDIPEGYSVSREKKERFSLILESASTNQTSMYLCASSLGLAGNTIYFGEGSWLTVV.

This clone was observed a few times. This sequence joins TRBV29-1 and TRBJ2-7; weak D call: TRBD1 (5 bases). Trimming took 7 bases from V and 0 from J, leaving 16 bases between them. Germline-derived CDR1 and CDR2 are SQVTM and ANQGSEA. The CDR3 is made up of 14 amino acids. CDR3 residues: CSATDTHYSYEQYF. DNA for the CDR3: TGCAGCGCAACGGACACTCACTACTCCTACGAGCAGTACTTC.

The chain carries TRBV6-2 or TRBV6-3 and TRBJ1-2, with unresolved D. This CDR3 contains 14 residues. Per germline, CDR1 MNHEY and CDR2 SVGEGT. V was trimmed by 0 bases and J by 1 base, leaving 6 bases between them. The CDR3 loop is CASSYSYSNYGYTF. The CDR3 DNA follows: TGTGCCAGCAGTTACTCGTACAGTAACTATGGCTACACCTTC.

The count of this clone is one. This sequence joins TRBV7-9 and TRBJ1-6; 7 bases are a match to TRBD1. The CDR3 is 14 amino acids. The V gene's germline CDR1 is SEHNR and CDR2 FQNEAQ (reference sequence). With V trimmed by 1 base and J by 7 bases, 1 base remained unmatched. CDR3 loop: CASSLVGGNSPLHF. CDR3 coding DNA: TGTGCCAGCAGCTTAGTAGGGGGCAATTCACCCCTCCACTTT.

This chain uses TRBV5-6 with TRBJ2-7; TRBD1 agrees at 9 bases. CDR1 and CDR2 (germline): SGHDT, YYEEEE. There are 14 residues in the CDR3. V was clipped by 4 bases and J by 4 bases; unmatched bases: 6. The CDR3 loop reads CASSPGQGRYEQYF. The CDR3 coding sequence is TGTGCCAGCAGCCCGGGACAGGGTAGGTACGAGCAGTACTTC.

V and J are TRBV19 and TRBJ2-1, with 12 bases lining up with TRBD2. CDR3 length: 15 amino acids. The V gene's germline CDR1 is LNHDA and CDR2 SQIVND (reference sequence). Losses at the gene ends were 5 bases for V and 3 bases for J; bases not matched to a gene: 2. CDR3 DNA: TGTGCCAGTAGTCGGACTAGCGGGGTCTACAATGAGCAGTTCTTC. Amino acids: CASSRTSGVYNEQFF.

DNA of the CDR3: TGCGCCAGCAGCTTGTGGGGGGGGCGCAGGTCACCCCTCCACTTT. This gives the protein CASSLWGGRRSPLHF. The chain joins TRBV5-1 to TRBJ1-6; tentatively, D is TRBD1 (6 bases). Germline assignment: CDR1 SGHRS and CDR2 YFSETQ. The CDR3 has 15 residues. V lost 1 base, J lost 10 bases, and 15 bases lay in between.

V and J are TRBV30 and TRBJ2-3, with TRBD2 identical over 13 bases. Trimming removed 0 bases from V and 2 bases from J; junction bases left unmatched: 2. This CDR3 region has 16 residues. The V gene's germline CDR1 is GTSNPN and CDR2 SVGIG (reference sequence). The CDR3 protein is CAWSVLAGGATDTQYF. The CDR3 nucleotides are TGTGCCTGGAGTGTACTAGCGGGGGGGGCCACAGATACGCAGTATTTT.

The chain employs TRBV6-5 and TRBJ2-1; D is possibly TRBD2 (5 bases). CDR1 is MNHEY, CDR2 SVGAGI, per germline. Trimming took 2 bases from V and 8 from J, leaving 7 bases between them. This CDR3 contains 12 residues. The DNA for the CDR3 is TGTGCCAGCAGTTACAGGCGGGATGAGCAGTTCTTC. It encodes CASSYRRDEQFF.

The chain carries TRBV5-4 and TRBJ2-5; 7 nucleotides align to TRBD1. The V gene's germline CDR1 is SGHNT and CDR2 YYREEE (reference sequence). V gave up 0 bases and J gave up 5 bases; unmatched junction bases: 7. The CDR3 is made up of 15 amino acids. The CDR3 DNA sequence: TGTGCCAGCAGCTTGGGGGGACAGAGAGGCGAGACCCAGTACTTC. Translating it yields CASSLGGQRGETQYF.

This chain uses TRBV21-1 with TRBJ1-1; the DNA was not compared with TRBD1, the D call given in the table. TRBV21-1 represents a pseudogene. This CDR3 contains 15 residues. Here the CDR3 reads CASSKVDNMNTEAFF. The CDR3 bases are TGTGCCAGCAGCAAAGTCGATAACATGAACACTGAAGCTTTCTTT.

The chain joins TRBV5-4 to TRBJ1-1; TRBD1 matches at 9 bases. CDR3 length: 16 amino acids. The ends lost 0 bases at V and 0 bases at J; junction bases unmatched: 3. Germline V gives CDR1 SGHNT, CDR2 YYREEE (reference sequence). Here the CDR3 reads CASSLEGTGLNTEAFF. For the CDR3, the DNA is TGTGCCAGCAGCTTGGAAGGGACAGGGCTGAACACTGAAGCTTTCTTT.

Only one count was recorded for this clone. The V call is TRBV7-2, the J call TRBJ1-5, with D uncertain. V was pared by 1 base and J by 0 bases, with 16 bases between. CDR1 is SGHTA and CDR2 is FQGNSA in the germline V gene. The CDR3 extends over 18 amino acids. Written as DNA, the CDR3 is TGTGCCAGCAGCTTAGTTTCAGGCAGACCATATAGCAATCAGCCCCAGCATTTT. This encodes CASSLVSGRPYSNQPQHF.

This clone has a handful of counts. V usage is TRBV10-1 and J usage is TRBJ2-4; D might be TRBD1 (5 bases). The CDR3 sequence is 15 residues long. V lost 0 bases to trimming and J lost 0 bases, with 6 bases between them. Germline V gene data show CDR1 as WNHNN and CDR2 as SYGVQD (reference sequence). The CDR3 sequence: CASSESRGAKNIQYF. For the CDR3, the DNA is TGCGCCAGCAGTGAGTCAAGGGGAGCCAAAAACATTCAGTACTTC.

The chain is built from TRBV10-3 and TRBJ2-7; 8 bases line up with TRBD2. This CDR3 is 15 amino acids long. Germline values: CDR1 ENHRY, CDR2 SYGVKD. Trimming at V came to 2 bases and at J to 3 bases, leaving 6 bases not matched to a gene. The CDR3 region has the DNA TGTGCCATCAGTGAGGGGACGGGGGGGATCTACGAGCAGTACTTC. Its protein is CAISEGTGGIYEQYF.

CDR3 in amino acids: CSVVVGGARMGTEAFF. CDR3 DNA sequence: TGCAGCGTGGTAGTAGGGGGGGCGAGGATGGGCACTGAAGCTTTCTTT. This sequence joins TRBV29-1 and TRBJ1-1; maybe TRBD1 (6 bases). The CDR3 contains 16 residues. Germline V gene lookup returns CDR1 SQVTM and CDR2 ANQGSEA. Trimming stripped 6 bases from V and 4 bases from J, with 24 bases between.

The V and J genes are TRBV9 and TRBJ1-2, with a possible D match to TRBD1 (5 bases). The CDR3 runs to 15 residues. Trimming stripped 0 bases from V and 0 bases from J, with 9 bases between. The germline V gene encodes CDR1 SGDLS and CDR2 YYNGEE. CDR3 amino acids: CASSVGGDPNYGYTF. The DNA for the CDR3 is TGTGCCAGCAGCGTAGGGGGGGATCCTAACTATGGCTACACCTTC.

As DNA, the CDR3 is TGCGCCAGCAGTCCGGGACAGCTGAGAGGTGGTGGCTACACCTTC. Translating it yields CASSPGQLRGGGYTF. This chain connects TRBV5-1 to TRBJ1-2, with 7 bases matching TRBD1. The CDR3 spans 15 residues. With 5 bases clipped from V and 7 bases from J, the junction kept 14 bases outside the gene matches. Per germline, CDR1 SGHRS and CDR2 YFSETQ.

In DNA form, the CDR3 reads TGTGCCAGCTCACCAATGGGCGACGGGGGGCCCACAGATACGCAGTATTTT. Protein: CASSPMGDGGPTDTQYF. The V and J genes are TRBV18 and TRBJ2-3, with a possible D match to TRBD2 (7 bases). Trimming removed 2 bases at V and 2 bases at J, with 17 bases between. The CDR3 runs to 17 residues. The germline CDR1 and CDR2 sequences are KGHSH and LQKENI.